This T cell receptor beta chain was profiled in a study of STAT3 mutations in large granular lymphocyte leukemia. Study-wide results and limits: In T-cell large granular lymphocyte leukemia, about half of patients showed multiple immunodominant subclonotypes.

Libraries were prepared by immunoSEQ multiplex PCR; TCRdb keeps only in-frame clonotypes and omits some of them. The repertoire holds approximately 2,500 clones, with 49% as singletons. Per the germline V gene, CDR1 is MNHNY and CDR2 is SVGAGI (reference sequence). Trimming took off 5 bases at V and 11 bases at J, with 18 bases between the two ends. This CDR3 is 13 amino acids long. A note on this clone: As yet, its antigen is unknown.

This chain uses TRBV6-6 with TRBJ1-1; weak D call: TRBD1 (5 bases). The specimen was peripheral blood mononuclear cells. This receptor was taken from a man between 60 and 75 years old with T-cell large granular lymphocyte leukemia. Some clones in this sample may be carry-over from other donors' samples. The CDR3 DNA follows: TGTGCCAGCAGTCCATACAGGTCGAGGGCGGCTTTCTTT. The encoded protein is CASSPYRSRAAFF.